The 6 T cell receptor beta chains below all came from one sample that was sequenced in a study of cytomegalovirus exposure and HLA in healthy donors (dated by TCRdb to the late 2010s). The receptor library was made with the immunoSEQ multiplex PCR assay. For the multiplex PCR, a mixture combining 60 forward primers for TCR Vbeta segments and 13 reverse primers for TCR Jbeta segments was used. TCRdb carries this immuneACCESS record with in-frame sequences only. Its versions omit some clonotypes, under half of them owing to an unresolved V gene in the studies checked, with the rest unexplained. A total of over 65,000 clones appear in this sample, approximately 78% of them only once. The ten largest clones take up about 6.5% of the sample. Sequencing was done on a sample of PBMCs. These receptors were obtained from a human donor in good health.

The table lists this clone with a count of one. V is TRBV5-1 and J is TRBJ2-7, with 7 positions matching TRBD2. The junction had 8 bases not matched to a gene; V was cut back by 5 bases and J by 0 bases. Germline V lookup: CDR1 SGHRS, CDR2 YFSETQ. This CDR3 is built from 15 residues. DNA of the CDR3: TGCGCCAGCAGACTGGGGGGGACTAACTCCTACGAGCAGTACTTC. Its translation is CASRLGGTNSYEQYF. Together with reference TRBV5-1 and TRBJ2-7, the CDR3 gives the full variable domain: KAGVTQTPRYLIKTRGQQVTLSCSPISGHRSVSWYQQTPGQGLQFLFEYFSETQRNKGNFPGRFSGRQFSNSRSEMNVSTLELGDSALYLCASRLGGTNSYEQYFGPGTRLTVT.

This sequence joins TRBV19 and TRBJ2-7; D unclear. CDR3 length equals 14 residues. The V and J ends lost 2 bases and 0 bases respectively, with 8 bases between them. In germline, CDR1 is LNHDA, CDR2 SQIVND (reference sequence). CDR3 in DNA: TGTGCCAGTAGTATACGTCAGGACTCCTACGAGCAGTACTTC. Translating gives CASSIRQDSYEQYF.

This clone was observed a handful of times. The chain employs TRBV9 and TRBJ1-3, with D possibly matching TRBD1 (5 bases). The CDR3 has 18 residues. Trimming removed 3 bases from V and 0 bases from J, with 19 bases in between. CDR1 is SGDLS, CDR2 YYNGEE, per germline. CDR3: CASSAEVPTGSSGNTIYF. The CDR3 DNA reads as TGTGCCAGCAGCGCCGAAGTCCCTACAGGTAGCTCTGGAAACACCATATATTTT.

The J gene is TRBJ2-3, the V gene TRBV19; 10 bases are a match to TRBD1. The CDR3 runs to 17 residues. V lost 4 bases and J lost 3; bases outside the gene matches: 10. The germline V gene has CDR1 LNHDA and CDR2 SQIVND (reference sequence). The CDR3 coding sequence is TGTGCCAGTAGTACCTGGTCCGGGACAGGGGAGACAGATACGCAGTATTTT. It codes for CASSTWSGTGETDTQYF.

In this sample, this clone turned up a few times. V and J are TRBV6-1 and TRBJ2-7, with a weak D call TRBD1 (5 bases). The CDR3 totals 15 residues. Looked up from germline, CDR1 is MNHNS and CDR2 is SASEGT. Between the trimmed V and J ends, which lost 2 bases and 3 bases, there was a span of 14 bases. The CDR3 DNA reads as TGTGCCAGCAGTGAATCGTGGGGCCCCCTCTACGAGCAGTACTTC. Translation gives CASSESWGPLYEQYF.

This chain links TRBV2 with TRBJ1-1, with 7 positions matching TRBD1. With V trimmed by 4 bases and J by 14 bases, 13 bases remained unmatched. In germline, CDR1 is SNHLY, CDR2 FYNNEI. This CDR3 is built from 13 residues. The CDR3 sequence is CASSGMLGAGGFF. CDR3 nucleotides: TGTGCCAGCAGTGGGATGTTGGGGGCAGGGGGATTCTTT.